This T cell receptor (beta chain) was found in a study of metastatic and nonmetastatic thyroid tumors. Across the whole study: Repertoire data that came from the blood and tumor or nodule tissue of malignant and benign thyroid patients were compared. Study-wide findings and caveats: Significantly greater TCR beta diversity was reportedly found in malignant thyroid tumors than in benign nodules (in blood and tumor).

In the original analysis: The study took CDR3 differences across clinicopathological groups and made a distant-metastasis classifier for papillary thyroid cancer from them. TCRdb reprocessed the PCR reads via MiXCR. Here the V and J calls rest on TCRdb's processing, not on the authors' analysis. The repertoire has around 4,100 clones, about a third of them found once; the top ten carry roughly 29%. This clone was detected only a few times. What it binds is not known. Thyroid surgery was preceded by no treatment in any patient. This clonotype originated in a female donor with papillary thyroid cancer or a benign thyroid nodule (not recorded which). Some clones in this sample may be carry-over from other donors' samples. The sample consisted of adjacent normal tissue.

CDR3 residues: CSARLGGTYEQYF. The CDR3, as DNA: TGCAGTGCTAGATTAGGCGGGACCTACGAGCAGTACTTC. This chain uses TRBV20-1 with TRBJ2-7, with D possibly TRBD2 on 6 matching bases. Germline CDR1 and CDR2: DFQATT and SNEGSKA (reference sequence). Trimming pared 2 bases from V and 2 bases from J, leaving 10 bases between. The CDR3 extends over 13 amino acids.